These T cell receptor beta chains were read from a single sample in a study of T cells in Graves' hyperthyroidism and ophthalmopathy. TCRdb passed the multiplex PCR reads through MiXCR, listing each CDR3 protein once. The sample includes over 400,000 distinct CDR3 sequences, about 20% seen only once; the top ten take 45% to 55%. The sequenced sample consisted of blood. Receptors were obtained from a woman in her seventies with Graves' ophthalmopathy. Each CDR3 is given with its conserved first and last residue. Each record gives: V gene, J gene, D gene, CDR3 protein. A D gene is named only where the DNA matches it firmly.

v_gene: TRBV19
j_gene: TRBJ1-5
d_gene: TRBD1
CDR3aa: CASSIGARQGQPQHF

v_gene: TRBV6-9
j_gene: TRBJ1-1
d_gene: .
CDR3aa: CATSYTRGGGTEAFF

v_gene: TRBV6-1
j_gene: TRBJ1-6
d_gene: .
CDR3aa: CASRAGTVESPLHF

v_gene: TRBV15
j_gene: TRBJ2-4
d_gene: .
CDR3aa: CATSRSDSSKGIQYF

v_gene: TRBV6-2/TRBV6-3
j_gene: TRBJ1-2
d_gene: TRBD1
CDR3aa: CASRKGQGANYGYTF

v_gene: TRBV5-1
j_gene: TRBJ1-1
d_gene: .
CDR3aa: CASSYGGWSEAFF

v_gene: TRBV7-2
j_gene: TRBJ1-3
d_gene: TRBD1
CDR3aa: CASSSGGVGNTIYF

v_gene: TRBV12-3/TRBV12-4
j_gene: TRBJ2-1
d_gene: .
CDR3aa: CASATGTKNEQFF

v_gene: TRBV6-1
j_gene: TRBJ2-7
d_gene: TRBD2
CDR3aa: CASSESDRGTSGREGTYEQYF

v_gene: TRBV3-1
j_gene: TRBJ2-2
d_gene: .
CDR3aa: CASSPNTGLNTGELFF

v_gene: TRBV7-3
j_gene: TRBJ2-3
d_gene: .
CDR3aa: CASSLTGLHTGDTQYF

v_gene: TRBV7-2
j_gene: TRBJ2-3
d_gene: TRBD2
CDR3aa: CASSLEMGLAGGLDTQYF

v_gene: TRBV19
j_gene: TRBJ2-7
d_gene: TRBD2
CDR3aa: CASSRGTSGYEQYF

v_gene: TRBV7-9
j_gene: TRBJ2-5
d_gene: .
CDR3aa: CASSLAKGLAETQYF

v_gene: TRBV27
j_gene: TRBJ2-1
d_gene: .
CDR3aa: CASSPPFGGPGYNEQFF

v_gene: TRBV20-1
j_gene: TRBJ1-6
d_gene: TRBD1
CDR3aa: CSARAGTENSPLHF

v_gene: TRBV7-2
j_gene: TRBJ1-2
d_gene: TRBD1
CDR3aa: CASSSGTGPFYGYTF

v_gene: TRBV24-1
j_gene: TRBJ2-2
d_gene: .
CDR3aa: CATSDLGQTGELFF

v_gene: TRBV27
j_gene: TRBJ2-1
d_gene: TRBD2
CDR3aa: CASSLAGLAGGYSRNEQFF

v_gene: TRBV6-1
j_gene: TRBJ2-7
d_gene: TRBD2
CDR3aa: CASSRPAGRRYEQYF

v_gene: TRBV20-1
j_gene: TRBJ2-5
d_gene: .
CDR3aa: CSARISQETQYF

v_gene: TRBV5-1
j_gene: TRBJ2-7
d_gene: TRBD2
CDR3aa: CASSLYSREGFDEQYF

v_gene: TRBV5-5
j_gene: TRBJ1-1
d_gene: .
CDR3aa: CASSLLTLANTEAFF

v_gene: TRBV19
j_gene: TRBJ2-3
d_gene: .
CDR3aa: CASKDEPGTDTQYF

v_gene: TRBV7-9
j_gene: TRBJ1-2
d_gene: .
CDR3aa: CASTLQGPDGYGYTF

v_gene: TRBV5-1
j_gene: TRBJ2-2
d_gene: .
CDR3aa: CASSLARLSNTGELFF

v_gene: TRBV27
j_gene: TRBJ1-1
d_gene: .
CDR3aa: CASKGGTENTEAFF

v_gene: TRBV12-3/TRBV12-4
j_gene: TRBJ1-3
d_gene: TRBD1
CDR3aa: CASSLAGGYGNTIYF

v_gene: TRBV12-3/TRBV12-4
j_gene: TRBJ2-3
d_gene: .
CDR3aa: CASSLAVMGFGTDTQYF